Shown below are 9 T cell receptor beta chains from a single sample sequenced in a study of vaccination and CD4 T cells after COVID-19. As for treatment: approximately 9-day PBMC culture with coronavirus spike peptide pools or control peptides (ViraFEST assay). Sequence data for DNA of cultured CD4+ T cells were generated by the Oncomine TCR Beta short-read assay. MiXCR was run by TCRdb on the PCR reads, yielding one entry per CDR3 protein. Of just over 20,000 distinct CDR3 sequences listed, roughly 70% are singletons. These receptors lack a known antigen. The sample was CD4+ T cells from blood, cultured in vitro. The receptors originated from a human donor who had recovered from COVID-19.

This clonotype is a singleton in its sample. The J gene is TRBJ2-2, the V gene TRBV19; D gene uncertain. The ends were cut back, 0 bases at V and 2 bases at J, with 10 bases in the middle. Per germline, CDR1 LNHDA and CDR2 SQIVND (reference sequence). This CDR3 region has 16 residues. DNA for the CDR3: TGTGCCAGTAGTATAGATTTCCAGCCCAACACCGGGGAGCTGTTTTTT. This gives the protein CASSIDFQPNTGELFF.

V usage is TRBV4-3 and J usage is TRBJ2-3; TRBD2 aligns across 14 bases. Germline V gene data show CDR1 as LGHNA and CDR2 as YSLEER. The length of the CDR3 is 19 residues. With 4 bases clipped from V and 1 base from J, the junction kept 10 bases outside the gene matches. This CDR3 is CASSPRLAGGQKRTDTQYF. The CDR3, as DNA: TGCGCCAGCAGCCCCCGACTAGCGGGAGGGCAAAAACGCACAGATACGCAGTATTTT.

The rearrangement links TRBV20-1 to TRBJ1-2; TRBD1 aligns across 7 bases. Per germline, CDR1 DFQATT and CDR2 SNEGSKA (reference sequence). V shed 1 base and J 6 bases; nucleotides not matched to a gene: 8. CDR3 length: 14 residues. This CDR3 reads CSARVVRGADGYTF. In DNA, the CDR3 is TGCAGTGCTAGAGTTGTCAGGGGGGCGGATGGCTACACCTTC.

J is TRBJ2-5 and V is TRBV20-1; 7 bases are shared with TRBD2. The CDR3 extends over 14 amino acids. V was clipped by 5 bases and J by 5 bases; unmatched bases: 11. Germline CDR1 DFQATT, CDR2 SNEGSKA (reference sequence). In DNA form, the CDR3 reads TGCAGTGCTGAATGGACTAGGTTGGAGGAGACCCAGTACTTC. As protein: CSAEWTRLEETQYF.

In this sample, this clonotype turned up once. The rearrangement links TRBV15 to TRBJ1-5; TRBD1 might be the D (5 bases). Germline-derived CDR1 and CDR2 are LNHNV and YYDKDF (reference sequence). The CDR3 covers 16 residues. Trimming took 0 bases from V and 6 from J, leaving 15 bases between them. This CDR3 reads CATSREQDTYGQPQHF. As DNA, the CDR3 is TGTGCCACCAGCAGAGAACAGGATACTTACGGTCAGCCCCAGCATTTT.

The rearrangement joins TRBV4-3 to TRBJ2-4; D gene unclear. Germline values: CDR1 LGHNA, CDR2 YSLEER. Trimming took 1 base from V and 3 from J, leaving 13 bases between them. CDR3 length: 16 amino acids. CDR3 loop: CASSQGVIGLKNIQYF. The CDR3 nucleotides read TGCGCCAGCAGCCAAGGAGTCATTGGGCTCAAAAACATTCAGTACTTC.

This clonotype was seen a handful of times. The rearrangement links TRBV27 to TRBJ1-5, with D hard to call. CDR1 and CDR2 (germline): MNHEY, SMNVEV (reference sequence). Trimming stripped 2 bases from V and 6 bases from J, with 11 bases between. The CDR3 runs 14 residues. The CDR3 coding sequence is TGTGCCAGCAGTTTACAAAGGGATGTTCAGCCCCAGCATTTT. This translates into CASSLQRDVQPQHF.

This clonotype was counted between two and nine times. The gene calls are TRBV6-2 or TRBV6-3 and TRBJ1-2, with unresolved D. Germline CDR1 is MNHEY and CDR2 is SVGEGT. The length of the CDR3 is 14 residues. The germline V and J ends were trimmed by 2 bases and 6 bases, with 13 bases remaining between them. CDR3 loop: CASSYALVKNGYTF. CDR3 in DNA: TGTGCCAGCAGTTACGCGTTAGTTAAGAATGGCTACACCTTC.

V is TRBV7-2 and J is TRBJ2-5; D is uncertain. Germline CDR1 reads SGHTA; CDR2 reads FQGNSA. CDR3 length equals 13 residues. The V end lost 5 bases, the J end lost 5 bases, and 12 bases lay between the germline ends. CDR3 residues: CASSPSVRETQYF. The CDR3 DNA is TGTGCCAGCAGCCCCTCGGTGAGGGAGACCCAGTACTTC.